A selection of T cell receptor beta chains follows, all from one sample in a study of shared clonotypes between healthy human individuals. Assay used: immunoSEQ multiplex PCR; TCRdb lists only in-frame clones, some missing. The sample lists roughly 1 million clones; around 76% were seen once. The sample taken for sequencing was memory CD4+ T cells sorted from blood. The receptors were gathered from a man aged 18 to 30 in good health. CDR3s include the opening cysteine and the closing phenylalanine or tryptophan. Each record gives: J gene, V gene, D gene, clone size, CDR3 protein, CDR3 DNA. D genes are given only for firm matches. Clone sizes are given selectively: once, few, many, or a class where the clone is expanded.

J gene: TRBJ2-7
V gene: TRBV19
D gene: -
clone size: few
CDR3 protein: CASRAWDGSYEQYF
CDR3 DNA: TGTGCCAGTCGTGCCTGGGACGGTTCCTACGAGCAGTACTTC

J gene: TRBJ2-3
V gene: TRBV19
D gene: -
clone size: -
CDR3 protein: CASSIPGSTDTQYF
CDR3 DNA: TGTGCCAGTAGTATTCCGGGGAGCACAGATACGCAGTATTTT

J gene: TRBJ1-2
V gene: TRBV6-1
D gene: TRBD1
clone size: -
CDR3 protein: CASSEGSGQGVKYGYTF
CDR3 DNA: TGTGCCAGCAGTGAAGGTTCCGGACAGGGGGTGAAGTATGGCTACACCTTC

J gene: TRBJ2-7
V gene: TRBV5-1
D gene: TRBD2
clone size: few
CDR3 protein: CASSPREGSGGNYEQYF
CDR3 DNA: TGCGCCAGCAGCCCCAGGGAGGGGAGCGGGGGGAACTACGAGCAGTACTTC

J gene: TRBJ1-3
V gene: TRBV6-5
D gene: TRBD1
clone size: once
CDR3 protein: CASKRQGSSGNTIYF
CDR3 DNA: TGTGCCAGCAAACGACAGGGATCCTCTGGAAACACCATATATTTT

J gene: TRBJ2-2
V gene: TRBV10-1
D gene: -
clone size: -
CDR3 protein: CASSESRGGTGELFF
CDR3 DNA: TGCGCCAGCAGTGAGTCCCGAGGGGGCACCGGGGAGCTGTTTTTT

J gene: TRBJ2-2
V gene: TRBV5-4
D gene: TRBD2
clone size: once
CDR3 protein: CASSSAGGPNTGELFF
CDR3 DNA: TGTGCCAGCAGCTCAGCGGGAGGGCCGAACACCGGGGAGCTGTTTTTT

J gene: TRBJ2-5
V gene: TRBV7-9
D gene: TRBD2
clone size: -
CDR3 protein: CASSPGLAQETQYF
CDR3 DNA: TGTGCCAGCAGCCCGGGACTAGCGCAAGAGACCCAGTACTTC

J gene: TRBJ2-3
V gene: TRBV18
D gene: -
clone size: -
CDR3 protein: CASSRLRAAGTDTQYF
CDR3 DNA: TGTGCCAGCTCCCGTTTGCGGGCAGCCGGGACAGATACGCAGTATTTT

J gene: TRBJ2-3
V gene: TRBV6-6
D gene: -
clone size: -
CDR3 protein: CASSPSTDTQYF
CDR3 DNA: TGTGCCAGCAGTCCATCCACAGATACGCAGTATTTT

J gene: TRBJ1-1
V gene: TRBV5-5
D gene: TRBD1
clone size: -
CDR3 protein: CASSPGDRLNTEAFF
CDR3 DNA: TGTGCCAGCAGCCCCGGGGACAGGTTGAACACTGAAGCTTTCTTT

J gene: TRBJ1-5
V gene: TRBV29-1
D gene: TRBD1
clone size: once
CDR3 protein: CSATTGQGGNQPQHF
CDR3 DNA: TGCAGCGCCACCACAGGACAGGGTGGCAATCAGCCCCAGCATTTT

J gene: TRBJ2-2
V gene: TRBV9
D gene: -
clone size: -
CDR3 protein: CASSVAGGANTGELFF
CDR3 DNA: TGTGCCAGCAGCGTAGCCGGGGGAGCGAACACCGGGGAGCTGTTTTTT

J gene: TRBJ2-2
V gene: TRBV7-6
D gene: TRBD1
clone size: -
CDR3 protein: CASSLRQGGPVELFF
CDR3 DNA: TGTGCCAGCAGCTTACGACAGGGTGGGCCCGTGGAGCTGTTTTTT

J gene: TRBJ2-3
V gene: TRBV2
D gene: TRBD1
clone size: -
CDR3 protein: CATDRDGTQYF
CDR3 DNA: TGTGCCACCGACAGGGATGGTACGCAGTATTTT

J gene: TRBJ2-2
V gene: TRBV2
D gene: -
clone size: once
CDR3 protein: CASAQGNTGELFF
CDR3 DNA: TGTGCCAGCGCGCAGGGGAACACCGGGGAGCTGTTTTTT

J gene: TRBJ1-5
V gene: TRBV19
D gene: -
clone size: -
CDR3 protein: CASRRQSQPQHF
CDR3 DNA: TGTGCCAGTAGACGACAATCGCAGCCCCAGCATTTT

J gene: TRBJ1-4
V gene: TRBV30
D gene: -
clone size: -
CDR3 protein: CAWSQPQGWVFF
CDR3 DNA: TGTGCCTGGAGCCAGCCCCAGGGGTGGGTGTTTTTT

J gene: TRBJ2-3
V gene: TRBV27
D gene: TRBD2
clone size: -
CDR3 protein: CASSLNSGDSTDTQYF
CDR3 DNA: TGTGCCAGCAGTTTAAACAGCGGGGATAGCACAGATACGCAGTATTTT

J gene: TRBJ1-1
V gene: TRBV30
D gene: -
clone size: -
CDR3 protein: CAWSPGGGTEAFF
CDR3 DNA: TGTGCCTGGAGTCCTGGGGGGGGGACTGAAGCTTTCTTT

J gene: TRBJ2-1
V gene: TRBV5-1
D gene: TRBD2
clone size: -
CDR3 protein: CASSTAASGGVPFF
CDR3 DNA: TGCGCCAGCAGTACTGCTGCTAGCGGGGGGGTTCCGTTCTTC

J gene: TRBJ2-5
V gene: TRBV9
D gene: TRBD2
clone size: -
CDR3 protein: CASSVRLATETQYF
CDR3 DNA: TGTGCCAGCAGCGTCCGACTAGCGACGGAGACCCAGTACTTC

J gene: TRBJ2-1
V gene: TRBV5-1
D gene: -
clone size: -
CDR3 protein: CAYACPGLGYNEQFF
CDR3 DNA: -

J gene: TRBJ2-5
V gene: TRBV4-1
D gene: -
clone size: -
CDR3 protein: CASSKYREETQYF
CDR3 DNA: TGCGCCAGCAGTAAGTACAGGGAAGAGACCCAGTACTTC